These 10 T cell receptor beta chains originate from one sample sequenced in a study of long-term antiretroviral therapy in people with HIV (dated by TCRdb to the early 2020s). The immunoSEQ hsTCRB v3.0 assay was used at survey level resolution to sequence the TRB variable region. The immuneACCESS repertoire file appears here via TCRdb, limited to in-frame rearrangements. These files lack a portion of the clones; in checked studies, under half of the deficit traces to unresolved V genes, and the cause of the others is not known. In this sample the table shows about 30,000 clones, roughly nine tenths of which occur a single time. Less than 8.5% of the sample rests with the top ten. The sample was unsorted PBMCs, taken roughly 5 years before starting antiretroviral therapy. The receptors were sampled from a man in his fifties with HIV.

This clone has more than one count but fewer than ten. The rearrangement links TRBV7-3 to TRBJ2-2, with a weak D call TRBD1 (6 bases). Germline-derived CDR1 and CDR2 are SGHTA and FQGTGA. Trimming stripped 4 bases from V and 6 bases from J, with 18 bases between. This CDR3 has 16 amino acids. The CDR3 here is CASSYSGTQGSGELFF. In DNA, the CDR3 is TGTGCCAGCAGCTACTCCGGGACACAGGGATCCGGGGAGCTGTTTTTT.

This sequence joins TRBV5-1 and TRBJ2-3; D remains ambiguous. Between the trimmed V and J ends, which lost 0 bases and 2 bases, there was a span of 7 bases. There are 14 residues in the CDR3. Germline CDR1 reads SGHRS; CDR2 reads YFSETQ. The CDR3 sequence: CASSLASVTDTQYF. For the CDR3, the DNA is TGCGCCAGCAGCTTGGCCTCAGTCACAGATACGCAGTATTTT.

Turning to this clone: Other DNA sequences in this specimen translate into the identical CDR3. The DNA of the CDR3 is TGTGCCAGCAGCTCACTACGGGGGGACTATGGCTACACCTTC. Translating it yields CASSSLRGDYGYTF. The chain carries TRBV5-5 and TRBJ1-2, with D perhaps TRBD1 (5 bases). Germline V gene sequence: CDR1 SGHKS, CDR2 YYEKEE (reference sequence). The length of the CDR3 is 14 residues. Trimming stripped 3 bases from V and 3 bases from J, with 12 bases between.

Here the CDR3 reads CASSSGGSYNEQFF. The CDR3 DNA reads TGCGCCAGCAGCTCCGGGGGTAGCTACAATGAGCAGTTCTTC. V is TRBV5-1 and J is TRBJ2-1; D may be TRBD2 (6 bases). Trimming took off 3 bases at V and 3 bases at J, with 10 bases between the two ends. Germline V lookup: CDR1 SGHRS, CDR2 YFSETQ. This CDR3 comprises 14 residues.

V usage is TRBV6-1 and J usage is TRBJ2-7; D may be TRBD1 (5 bases). Germline values: CDR1 MNHNS, CDR2 SASEGT. CDR3 size: 16 residues. The V end lost 2 bases, the J end lost 2 bases, and 16 bases lay between the germline ends. The CDR3 DNA sequence: TGTGCCAGCAGTGAACGGAATGGGGCAGAAGCCTACGAGCAGTACTTC. Translating it yields CASSERNGAEAYEQYF.

This chain links TRBV25-1 with TRBJ1-3; D gene unclear. The CDR3 is made up of 13 amino acids. CDR1 is MGHDK, CDR2 SYGVNS, per germline. Trimming pared 3 bases from V and 8 bases from J, leaving 11 bases between. The CDR3 sequence is CASSDSGRDTIYF. The CDR3 nucleotides are TGTGCCAGCAGTGACTCGGGGAGGGACACCATATATTTT. Full variable domain (rest looked up from reference TRBV25-1 and TRBJ1-3): EADIYQTPRYLVIGTGKKITLECSQTMGHDKMYWYQQDPGMELHLIHYSYGVNSTEKGDLSSESTVSRIRTEHFPLTLESARPSHTSQYLCASSDSGRDTIYFGEGSWLTVV.

This clone was seen a few times. The chain recombines TRBV19 with TRBJ2-1; maybe TRBD1 (6 bases). The germline V and J ends were trimmed by 6 bases and 3 bases, with 15 bases remaining between them. The length of the CDR3 is 15 residues. Per germline, CDR1 LNHDA and CDR2 SQIVND (reference sequence). The CDR3 protein is CASRGRQVGYNEQFF. CDR3 DNA sequence: TGTGCCAGTAGAGGTAGACAGGTCGGCTACAATGAGCAGTTCTTC.

The V gene is TRBV9, the J gene TRBJ1-2; 7 nucleotides match TRBD1. From germline, CDR1 is SGDLS and CDR2 YYNGEE. This CDR3 spans 14 amino acids. V dropped 4 bases and J dropped 3; count of bases not matched to a gene: 6. The CDR3 here is CASSNPGTDYGYTF. The CDR3 DNA is TGTGCCAGCAGCAACCCCGGGACAGACTATGGCTACACCTTC.

The chain links TRBV11-2 to TRBJ2-7; no definite D call. Germline-derived CDR1 and CDR2 are SGHAT and FQNNGV. The CDR3 is 15 residues long. The V end lost 5 bases, the J end lost 2 bases, and 16 bases lay between the germline ends. CDR3 coding DNA: TGTGCCAGCAGCGAGCGTACAGAATGGACCTACGAGCAGTACTTC. It translates to CASSERTEWTYEQYF.

This chain uses TRBV27 with TRBJ1-2; D call uncertain. V was pared by 0 bases and J by 4 bases, with 12 bases between. The germline CDR1 and CDR2 sequences are MNHEY and SMNVEV (reference sequence). The CDR3 loop spans 15 amino acids. The CDR3 loop is CASSLSIWGGYGYTF. The DNA of the CDR3 is TGTGCCAGCAGTTTATCGATCTGGGGTGGCTATGGCTACACCTTC.